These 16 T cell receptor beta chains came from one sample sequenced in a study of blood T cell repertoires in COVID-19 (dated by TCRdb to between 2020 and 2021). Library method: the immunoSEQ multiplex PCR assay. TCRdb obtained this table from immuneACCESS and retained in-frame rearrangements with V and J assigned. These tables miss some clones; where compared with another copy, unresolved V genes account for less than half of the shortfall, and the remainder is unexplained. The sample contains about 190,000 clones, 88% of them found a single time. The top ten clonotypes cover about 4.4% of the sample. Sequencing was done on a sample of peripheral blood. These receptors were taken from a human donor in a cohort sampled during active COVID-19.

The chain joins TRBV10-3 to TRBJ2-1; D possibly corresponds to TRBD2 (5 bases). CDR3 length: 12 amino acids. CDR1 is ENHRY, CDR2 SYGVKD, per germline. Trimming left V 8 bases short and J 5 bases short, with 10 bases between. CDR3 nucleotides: TGTGCCATCGGAACTAGAGACAATGAGCAGTTCTTC. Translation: CAIGTRDNEQFF.

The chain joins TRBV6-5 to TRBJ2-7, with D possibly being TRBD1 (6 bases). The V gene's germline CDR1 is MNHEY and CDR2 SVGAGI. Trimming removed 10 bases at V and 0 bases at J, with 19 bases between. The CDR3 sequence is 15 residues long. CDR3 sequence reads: CAIAPPGHSSYEQYF. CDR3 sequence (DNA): TGTGCCATCGCTCCCCCGGGACACTCCTCCTACGAGCAGTACTTC.

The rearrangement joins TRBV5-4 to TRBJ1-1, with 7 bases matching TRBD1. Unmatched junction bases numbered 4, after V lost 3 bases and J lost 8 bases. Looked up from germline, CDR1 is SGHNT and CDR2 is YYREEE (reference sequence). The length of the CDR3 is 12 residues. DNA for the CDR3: TGTGCCAGCAGCTCCCGGGACAGAGAAGCTTTCTTT. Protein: CASSSRDREAFF.

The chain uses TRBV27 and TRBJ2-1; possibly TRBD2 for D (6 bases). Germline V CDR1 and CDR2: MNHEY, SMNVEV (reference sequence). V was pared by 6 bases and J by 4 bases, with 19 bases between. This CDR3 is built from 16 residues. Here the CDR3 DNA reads TGTGCCAGCAGACGAAGACTAGGCGCCTTATACAATGAGCAGTTCTTC. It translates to CASRRRLGALYNEQFF.

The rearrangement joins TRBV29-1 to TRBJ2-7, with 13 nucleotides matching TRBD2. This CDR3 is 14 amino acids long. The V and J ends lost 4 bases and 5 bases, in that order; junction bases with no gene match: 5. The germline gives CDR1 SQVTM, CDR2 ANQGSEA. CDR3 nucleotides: TGCAGCGTTGGGGGTGGACTAGCGGGAGACGAGCAGTACTTC. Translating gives CSVGGGLAGDEQYF.

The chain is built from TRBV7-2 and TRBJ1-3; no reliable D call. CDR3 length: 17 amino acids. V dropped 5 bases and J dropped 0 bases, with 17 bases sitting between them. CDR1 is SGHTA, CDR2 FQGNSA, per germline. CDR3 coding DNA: TGTGCCAGCAGCCCAGCGGGTTCGGCGAGCTCTGGAAACACCATATATTTT. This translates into CASSPAGSASSGNTIYF.

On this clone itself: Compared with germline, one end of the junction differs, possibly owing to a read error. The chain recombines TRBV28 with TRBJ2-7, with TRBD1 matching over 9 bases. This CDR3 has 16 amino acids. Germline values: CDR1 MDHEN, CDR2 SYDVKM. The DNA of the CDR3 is TGTGCCAGCAGTTTAGCTCCGGGACAGGGATCCTCCGAGCAGTACTTC. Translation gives CASSLAPGQGSSEQYF.

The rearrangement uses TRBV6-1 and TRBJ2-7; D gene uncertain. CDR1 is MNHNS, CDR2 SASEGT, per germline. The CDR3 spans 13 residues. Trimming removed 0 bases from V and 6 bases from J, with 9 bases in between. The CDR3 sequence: CASSEAPSGEQYF. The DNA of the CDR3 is TGTGCCAGCAGTGAAGCGCCGTCAGGCGAGCAGTACTTC.

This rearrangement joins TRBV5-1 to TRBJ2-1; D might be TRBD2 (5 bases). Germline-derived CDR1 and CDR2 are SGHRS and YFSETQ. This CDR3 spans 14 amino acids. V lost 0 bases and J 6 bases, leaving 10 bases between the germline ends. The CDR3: CASSLAPGGNEQFF. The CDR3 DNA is TGCGCCAGCAGCTTGGCCCCAGGAGGCAATGAGCAGTTCTTC.

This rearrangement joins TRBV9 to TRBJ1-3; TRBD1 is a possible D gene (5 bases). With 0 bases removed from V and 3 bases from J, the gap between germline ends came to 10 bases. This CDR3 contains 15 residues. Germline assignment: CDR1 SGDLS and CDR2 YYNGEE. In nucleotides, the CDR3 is TGTGCCAGCAGCGTAGGTGGGGCGCTTGGAAACACCATATATTTT. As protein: CASSVGGALGNTIYF.

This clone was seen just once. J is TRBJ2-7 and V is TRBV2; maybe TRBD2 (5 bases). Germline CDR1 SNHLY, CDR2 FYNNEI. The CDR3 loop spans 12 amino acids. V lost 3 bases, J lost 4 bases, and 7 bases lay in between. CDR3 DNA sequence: TGTGCCAGCAGTGATGCGGGTTACGAGCAGTACTTC. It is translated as CASSDAGYEQYF.

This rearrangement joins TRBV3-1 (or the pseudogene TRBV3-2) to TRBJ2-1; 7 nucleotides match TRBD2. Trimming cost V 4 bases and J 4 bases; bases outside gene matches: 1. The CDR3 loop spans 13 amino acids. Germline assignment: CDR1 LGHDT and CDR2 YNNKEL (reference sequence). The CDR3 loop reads CASSPGGYNEQFF. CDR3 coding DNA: TGTGCCAGCAGCCCCGGGGGGTACAATGAGCAGTTCTTC.

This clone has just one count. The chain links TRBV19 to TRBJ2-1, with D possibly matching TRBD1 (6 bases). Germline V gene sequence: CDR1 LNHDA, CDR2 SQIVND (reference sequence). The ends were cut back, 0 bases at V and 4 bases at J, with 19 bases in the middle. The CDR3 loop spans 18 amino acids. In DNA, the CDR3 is TGTGCCAGTAGTATAGATACGCCAGGGGTCGGCATATACAATGAGCAGTTCTTC. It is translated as CASSIDTPGVGIYNEQFF.

Here the CDR3 reads CASSFRTGVVEKLFF. The CDR3 nucleotides read TGTGCCAGCAGTTTCCGGACAGGGGTTGTTGAAAAACTGTTTTTT. V usage is TRBV27 and J usage is TRBJ1-4, with 9 nucleotides matching TRBD1. Germline CDR1 reads MNHEY; CDR2 reads SMNVEV (reference sequence). Trimming removed 3 bases from V and 7 bases from J; junction bases left unmatched: 6. The CDR3 has 15 amino acids.

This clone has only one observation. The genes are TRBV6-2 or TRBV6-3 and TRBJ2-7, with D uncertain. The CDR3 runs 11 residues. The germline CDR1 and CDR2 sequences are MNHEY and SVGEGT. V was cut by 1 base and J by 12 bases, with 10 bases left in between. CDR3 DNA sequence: TGTGCCAGCAGTTACTTGGGCCGCCCGTACTTC. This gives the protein CASSYLGRPYF.

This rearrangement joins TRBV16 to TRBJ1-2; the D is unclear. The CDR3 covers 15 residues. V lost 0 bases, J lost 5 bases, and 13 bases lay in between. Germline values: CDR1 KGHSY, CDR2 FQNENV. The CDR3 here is CASSQSGGVPYGYTF. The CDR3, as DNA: TGTGCCAGCAGCCAATCCGGCGGCGTCCCTTATGGCTACACCTTC.